These 4 T cell receptor beta chains originate from one sample sequenced in a study of T cells in Graves' hyperthyroidism and ophthalmopathy. TCR beta CDR3 region amplification was performed from RNA transcripts. In the first-round RT-PCR of the TCR CDR3, the HTBI primer set was used. TCRdb redid the calling of the multiplex PCR reads with MiXCR, one entry per CDR3 protein. The sample shows around 800,000 distinct CDR3 sequences, about two fifths of them seen only once. Sequenced: blood. The receptors derive from a man aged 18 to 29 with Graves' hyperthyroidism.

In this sample, this clonotype turned up many times. V and J are TRBV24-1 and TRBJ2-6; the D gene is possibly TRBD1 (5 bases). Trimming took 9 bases from V and 0 from J, leaving 20 bases between them. CDR3 length equals 18 residues. The germline gives CDR1 KGHDR, CDR2 SFDVKD. Written as DNA, the CDR3 is TGTGCCACCTTTTATGTGTGGACACTTAGCTCTGGGGCCAACGTCCTGACTTTC. Translated: CATFYVWTLSSGANVLTF.

The rearrangement links TRBV9 to TRBJ2-2, with D maybe TRBD2 (6 bases). V shed 5 bases and J shed 8 bases, with 13 bases lying between them. The CDR3 runs to 13 residues. Germline V lookup: CDR1 SGDLS, CDR2 YYNGEE. The CDR3 DNA follows: TGTGCCAGCAGTCTCCTGGAGGGAGGGGAGCTGTTTTTT. Its protein is CASSLLEGGELFF. The full variable domain, with the rest looked up from reference TRBV9 and TRBJ2-2, is DSGVTQTPKHLITATGQRVTLRCSPRSGDLSVYWYQQSLDQGLQFLIQYYNGEERAKGNILERFSAQQFPDLHSELNLSSLELGDSALYFCASSLLEGGELFFGEGSRLTVL.

The sample holds many counts of this clonotype. The genes are TRBV6-5 and TRBJ1-6; 9 nucleotides align to TRBD1. The germline CDR1 and CDR2 sequences are MNHEY and SVGAGI. The CDR3 totals 15 residues. V shed 5 bases, J shed 9 bases, and the junction held 8 bases outside the gene matches. CDR3 in DNA: TGTGCCAGCAGTGAGGACAGGGGATCTGGTTCACCCCTCCACTTT. It specifies CASSEDRGSGSPLHF.

The chain joins TRBV4-3 to TRBJ1-4; the D is unclear. Germline CDR1 reads LGHNA; CDR2 reads YSLEER. Trimming cost V 4 bases and J 0 bases, with 12 bases left between them. CDR3 size: 16 residues. In DNA form, the CDR3 reads TGCGCCAGCAGCCTAGATTCACCGCCAACTAATGAAAAACTGTTTTTT. This encodes CASSLDSPPTNEKLFF.